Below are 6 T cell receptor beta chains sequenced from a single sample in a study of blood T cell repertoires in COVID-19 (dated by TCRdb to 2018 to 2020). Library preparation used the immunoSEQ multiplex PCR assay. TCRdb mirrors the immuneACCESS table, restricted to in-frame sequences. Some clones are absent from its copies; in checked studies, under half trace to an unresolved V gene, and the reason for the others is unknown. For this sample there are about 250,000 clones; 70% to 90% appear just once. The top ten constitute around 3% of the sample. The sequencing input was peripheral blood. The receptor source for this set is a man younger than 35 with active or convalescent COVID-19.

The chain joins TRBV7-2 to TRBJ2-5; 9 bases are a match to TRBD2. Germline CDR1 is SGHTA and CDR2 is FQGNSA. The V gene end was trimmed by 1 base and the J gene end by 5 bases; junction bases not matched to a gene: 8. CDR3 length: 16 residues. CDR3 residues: CASSLGSGLALETQYF. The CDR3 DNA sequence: TGTGCCAGCAGCTTAGGGTCGGGACTAGCTCTCGAGACCCAGTACTTC.

The CDR3 region is CASSYSNPGTGNTIYF. CDR3 nucleotide sequence: TGTGCCAGCAGTTACTCGAATCCAGGGACTGGAAACACCATATATTTT. This chain uses TRBV6-5 with TRBJ1-3, with D possibly matching TRBD1 (5 bases). Looked up from germline, CDR1 is MNHEY and CDR2 is SVGAGI. The CDR3 has 16 amino acids. V lost 0 bases and J 2 bases, leaving 11 bases between the germline ends.

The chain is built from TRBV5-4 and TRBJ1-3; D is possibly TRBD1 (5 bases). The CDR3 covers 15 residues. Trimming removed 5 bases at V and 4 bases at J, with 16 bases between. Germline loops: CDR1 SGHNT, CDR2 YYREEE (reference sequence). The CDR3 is CASSLEGPRGNTIYF. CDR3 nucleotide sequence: TGTGCCAGCAGTCTGGAGGGACCGAGGGGAAACACCATATATTTT.

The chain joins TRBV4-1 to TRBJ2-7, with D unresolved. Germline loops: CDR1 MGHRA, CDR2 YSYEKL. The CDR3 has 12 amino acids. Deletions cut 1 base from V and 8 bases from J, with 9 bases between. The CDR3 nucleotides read TGCGCCAGCAGCCAAGGTGGCAGAAAGCAGTACTTC. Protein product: CASSQGGRKQYF.

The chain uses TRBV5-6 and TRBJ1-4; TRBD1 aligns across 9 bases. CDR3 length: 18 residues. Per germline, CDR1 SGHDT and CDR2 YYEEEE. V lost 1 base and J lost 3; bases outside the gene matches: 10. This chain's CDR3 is CASSLFLTGGRANEKLFF. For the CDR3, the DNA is TGTGCCAGCAGCTTGTTTCTCACAGGGGGCAGAGCTAATGAAAAACTGTTTTTT.

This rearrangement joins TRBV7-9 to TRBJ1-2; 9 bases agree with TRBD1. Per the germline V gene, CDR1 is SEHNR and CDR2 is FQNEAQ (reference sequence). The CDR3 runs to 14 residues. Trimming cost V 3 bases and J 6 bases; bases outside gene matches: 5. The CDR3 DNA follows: TGTGCCAGCAGCTTCGCCGGGACAGGGAATGGCTACACCTTC. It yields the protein CASSFAGTGNGYTF.